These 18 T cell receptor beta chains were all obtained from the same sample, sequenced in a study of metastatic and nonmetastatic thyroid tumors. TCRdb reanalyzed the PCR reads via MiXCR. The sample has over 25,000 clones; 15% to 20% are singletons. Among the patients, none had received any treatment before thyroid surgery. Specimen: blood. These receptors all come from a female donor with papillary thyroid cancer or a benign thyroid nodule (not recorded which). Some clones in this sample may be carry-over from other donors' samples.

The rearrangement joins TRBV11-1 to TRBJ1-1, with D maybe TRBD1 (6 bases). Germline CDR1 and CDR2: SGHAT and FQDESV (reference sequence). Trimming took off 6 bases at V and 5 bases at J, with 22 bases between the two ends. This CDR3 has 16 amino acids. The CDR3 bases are TGTGCCAGCAGACCCAGGGACACTAGACGAACAACTGAAGCTTTCTTT. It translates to CASRPRDTRRTTEAFF.

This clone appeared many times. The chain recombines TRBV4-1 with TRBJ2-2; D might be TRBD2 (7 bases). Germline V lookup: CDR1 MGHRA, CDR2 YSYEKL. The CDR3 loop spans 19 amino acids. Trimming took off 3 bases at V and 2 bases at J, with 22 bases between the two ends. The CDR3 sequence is CASSQRGGLRISNTGELFF. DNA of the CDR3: TGCGCCAGCAGCCAGAGGGGGGGGCTCAGAATCTCTAACACCGGGGAGCTGTTTTTT.

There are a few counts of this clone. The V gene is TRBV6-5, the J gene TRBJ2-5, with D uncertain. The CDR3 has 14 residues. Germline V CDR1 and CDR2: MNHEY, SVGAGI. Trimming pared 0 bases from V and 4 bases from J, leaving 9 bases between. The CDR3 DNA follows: TGTGCCAGCAGTTACTCGGGAAGGGTAGAGACCCAGTACTTC. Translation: CASSYSGRVETQYF.

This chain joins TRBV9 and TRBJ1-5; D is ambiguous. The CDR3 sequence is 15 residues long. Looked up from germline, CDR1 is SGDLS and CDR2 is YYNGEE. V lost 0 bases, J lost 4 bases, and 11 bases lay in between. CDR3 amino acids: CASSVEVSPNQPQHF. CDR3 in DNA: TGTGCCAGCAGCGTAGAAGTCTCCCCGAATCAGCCCCAGCATTTT.

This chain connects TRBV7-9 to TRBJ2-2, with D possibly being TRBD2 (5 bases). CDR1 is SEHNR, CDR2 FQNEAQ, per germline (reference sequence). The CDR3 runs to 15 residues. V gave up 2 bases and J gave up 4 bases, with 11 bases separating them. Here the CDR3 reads CASSLTRDGTGELFF. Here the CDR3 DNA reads TGTGCCAGCAGCTTAACACGGGATGGCACCGGGGAGCTGTTTTTT.

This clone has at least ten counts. CDR3 in DNA: TGTGCCAGCACAGCGCTCGATAATGAAAAACTGTTTTTT. This sequence encodes CASTALDNEKLFF. The rearrangement uses TRBV7-6 and TRBJ1-4; D is uncertain. With 7 bases removed from V and 4 bases from J, the gap between germline ends came to 10 bases. There are 13 residues in the CDR3. Germline lookup yields CDR1 SGHVS and CDR2 FNYEAQ. The whole variable domain, remainder taken from reference TRBV7-6 and TRBJ1-4, is GAGVSQSPRYKVTKRGQDVALRCDPISGHVSLYWYRQALGQGPEFLTYFNYEAQQDKSGLPNDRFSAERPEGSISTLTIQRTEQRDSAMYRCASTALDNEKLFFGSGTQLSVL.

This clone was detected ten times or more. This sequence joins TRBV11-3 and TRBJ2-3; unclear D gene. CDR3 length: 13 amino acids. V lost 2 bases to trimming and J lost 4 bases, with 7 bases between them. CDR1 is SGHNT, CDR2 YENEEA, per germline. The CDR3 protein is CASSLPPPDTQYF. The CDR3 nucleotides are TGTGCCAGCAGCTTACCTCCACCAGATACGCAGTATTTT.

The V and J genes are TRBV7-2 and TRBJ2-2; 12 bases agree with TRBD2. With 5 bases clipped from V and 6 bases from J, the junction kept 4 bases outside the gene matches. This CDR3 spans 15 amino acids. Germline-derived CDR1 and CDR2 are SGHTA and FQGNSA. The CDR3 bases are TGTGCCAGCAGCACTAGCGGGAGGTTTGCCGGGGAGCTGTTTTTT. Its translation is CASSTSGRFAGELFF.

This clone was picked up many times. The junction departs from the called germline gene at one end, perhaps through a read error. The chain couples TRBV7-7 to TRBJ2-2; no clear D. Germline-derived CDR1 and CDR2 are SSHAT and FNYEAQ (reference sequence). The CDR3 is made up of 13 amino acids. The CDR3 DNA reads TGTGCTAGCAGCTCCAGAAACACCGGGGAGCTGTTTTTT. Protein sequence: CASSSRNTGELFF.

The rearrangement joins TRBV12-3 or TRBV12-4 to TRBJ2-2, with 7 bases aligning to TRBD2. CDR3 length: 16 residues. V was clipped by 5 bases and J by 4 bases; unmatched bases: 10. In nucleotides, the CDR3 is TGTGCCAGCAGTGGAGGGCGGCTAGCGGTCACCGGGGAGCTGTTTTTT. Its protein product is CASSGGRLAVTGELFF.

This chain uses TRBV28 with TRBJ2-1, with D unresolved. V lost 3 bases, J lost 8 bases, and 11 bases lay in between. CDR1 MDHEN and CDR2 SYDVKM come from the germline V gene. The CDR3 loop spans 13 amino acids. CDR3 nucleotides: TGTGCCAGCAGTTTGCTTAGCCCACATGAGCAGTTCTTC. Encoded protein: CASSLLSPHEQFF.

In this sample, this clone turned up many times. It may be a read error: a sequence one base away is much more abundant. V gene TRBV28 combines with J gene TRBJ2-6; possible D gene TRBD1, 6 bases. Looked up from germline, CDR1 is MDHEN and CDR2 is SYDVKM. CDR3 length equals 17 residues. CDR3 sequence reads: CASSSGSRGVGANVLAF. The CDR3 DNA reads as TGTGCCAGCAGTTCTGGCTCCCGCGGTGTGGGGGCCAACGTCCTGGCTTTC.

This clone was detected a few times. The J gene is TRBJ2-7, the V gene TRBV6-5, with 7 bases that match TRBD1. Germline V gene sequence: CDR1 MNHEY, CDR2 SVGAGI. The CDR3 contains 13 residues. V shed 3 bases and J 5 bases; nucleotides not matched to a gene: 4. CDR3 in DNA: TGTGCCAGCAGTTATAGACAGGGCGACGAGCAGTACTTC. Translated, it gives CASSYRQGDEQYF.

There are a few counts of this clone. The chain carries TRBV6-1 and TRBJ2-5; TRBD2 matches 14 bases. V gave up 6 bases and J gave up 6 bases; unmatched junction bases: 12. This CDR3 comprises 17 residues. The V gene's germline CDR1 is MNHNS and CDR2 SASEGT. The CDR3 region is CASRPTPGLAGVKTQYF. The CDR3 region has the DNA TGTGCCAGCAGACCTACCCCGGGACTAGCGGGAGTGAAGACCCAGTACTTC.

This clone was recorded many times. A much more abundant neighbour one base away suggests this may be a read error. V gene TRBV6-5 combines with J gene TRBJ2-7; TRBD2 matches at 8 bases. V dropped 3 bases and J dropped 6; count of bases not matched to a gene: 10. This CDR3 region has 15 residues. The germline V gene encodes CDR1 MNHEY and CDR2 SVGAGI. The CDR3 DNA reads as TGTGCCAGCAGTTATTTAGGACTAGCTCATAGCGAGCAGTACTTC. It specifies CASSYLGLAHSEQYF.

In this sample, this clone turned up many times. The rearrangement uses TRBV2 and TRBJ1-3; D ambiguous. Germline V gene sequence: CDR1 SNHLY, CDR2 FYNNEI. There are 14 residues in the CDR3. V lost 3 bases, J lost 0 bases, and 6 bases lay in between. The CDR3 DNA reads TGTGCCAGCAGTGAGGGCAACTCTGGAAACACCATATATTTT. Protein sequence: CASSEGNSGNTIYF.

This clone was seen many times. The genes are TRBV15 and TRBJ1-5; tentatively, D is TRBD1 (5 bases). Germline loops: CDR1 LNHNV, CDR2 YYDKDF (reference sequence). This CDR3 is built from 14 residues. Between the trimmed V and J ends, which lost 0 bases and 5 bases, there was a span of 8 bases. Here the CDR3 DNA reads TGTGCCACCAGCAGAGATCGGGGGTATCAGCCCCAGCATTTT. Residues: CATSRDRGYQPQHF.

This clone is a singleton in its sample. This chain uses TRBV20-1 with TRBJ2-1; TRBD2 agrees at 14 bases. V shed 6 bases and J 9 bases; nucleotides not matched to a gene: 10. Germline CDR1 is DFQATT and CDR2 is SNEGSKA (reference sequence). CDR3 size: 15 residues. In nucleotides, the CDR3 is TGCAGTGCAAGCGGGACTAGCGGGAGAATCGGTGAGCAGTTCTTC. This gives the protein CSASGTSGRIGEQFF.